The 10 T cell receptor beta chains reported below all come from one sample, sequenced in a study of lymphopenia after photon versus proton radiotherapy. Measured with immunoSEQ multiplex PCR; TCRdb has only the in-frame clones, and not every one. The table lists about 27,000 clones, 87% of them singletons. This specimen consisted of peripheral blood, obtained from a patient treated with photon-based radiotherapy. The source is a man aged 50 to 60 with gastric cancer.

In its sample, this clone was seen a few times. V usage is TRBV5-1 and J usage is TRBJ1-2, with 10 bases lining up with TRBD1. The germline CDR1 and CDR2 sequences are SGHRS and YFSETQ. The length of the CDR3 is 13 residues. With V trimmed by 7 bases and J by 6 bases, 6 bases remained unmatched. The CDR3 spells CASRTGTGDGYTF. DNA of the CDR3: TGCGCCAGCCGAACCGGGACAGGGGATGGCTACACCTTC.

The CDR3 DNA reads as TGTGCCAGCAGCCAGTACGGGGCAAAGTATGGCTACACCTTC. It yields the protein CASSQYGAKYGYTF. This chain uses TRBV14 with TRBJ1-2; D is perhaps TRBD1 (5 bases). From germline, CDR1 is SGHDN and CDR2 FVKESK. V dropped 3 bases and J dropped 5 bases, with 13 bases sitting between them. CDR3 size: 14 residues.

The chain recombines TRBV4-1 with TRBJ1-5, with 9 bases lining up with TRBD1. This CDR3 contains 14 residues. V was pared by 3 bases and J by 6 bases, with 3 bases of the junction left unmatched. Germline V lookup: CDR1 MGHRA, CDR2 YSYEKL. The CDR3 DNA follows: TGCGCCAGCAGCCAGGACAGGGGTGTTCAGCCCCAGCATTTT. This encodes CASSQDRGVQPQHF.

The CDR3 DNA follows: TGTGCCAGTAGTATCCACAGGGTATATTATGAGCAGTTCTTC. Its translation: CASSIHRVYYEQFF. V gene TRBV19 combines with J gene TRBJ2-1; TRBD1 is a possible D gene (6 bases). CDR1 is LNHDA, CDR2 SQIVND, per germline (reference sequence). The V gene lost 3 bases and the J gene lost 8 bases, with 14 bases spanning the gap. The CDR3 spans 14 residues.

CDR3 DNA sequence: TGTGCCTGGAGATCCCAAGGACAGGGGACTGGAAACACCATATATTTT. Its translation: CAWRSQGQGTGNTIYF. The gene calls are TRBV30 and TRBJ1-3; the match to TRBD1 covers 9 bases. This CDR3 is 16 amino acids long. CDR1 GTSNPN and CDR2 SVGIG come from the germline V gene (reference sequence). Germline trimming cut 3 bases from V and 2 bases from J; bases unmatched to any gene: 8. The variable domain in full, completed from reference TRBV30 and TRBJ1-3, reads SQTIHQWPATLVQPVGSPLSLECTVEGTSNPNLYWYRQAAGRGLQLLFYSVGIGQISSEVPQNLSASRPQDRQFILSSKKLLLSDSGFYLCAWRSQGQGTGNTIYFGEGSWLTVV.

The chain links TRBV6-5 to TRBJ1-2; D possibly corresponds to TRBD1 (5 bases). From germline, CDR1 is MNHEY and CDR2 SVGAGI. The CDR3 totals 14 residues. Trimming left V 6 bases short and J 4 bases short, with 15 bases between. The CDR3 loop is CASRTGTELYGYTF. CDR3 coding DNA: TGTGCCAGCAGGACCGGGACGGAACTCTATGGCTACACCTTC.

CDR3 sequence (DNA): TGTGCCAGTAGACAGGGTTCGAACACCGGGGAGCTGTTTTTT. Protein: CASRQGSNTGELFF. The rearrangement uses TRBV19 and TRBJ2-2, with D perhaps matching TRBD1 (6 bases). This CDR3 contains 14 residues. V gave up 6 bases and J gave up 0 bases, with 8 bases separating them. Germline values: CDR1 LNHDA, CDR2 SQIVND (reference sequence).

The V and J genes are TRBV18 and TRBJ2-3, with D perhaps given as TRBD1 or TRBD2 (7 bases each). The CDR3 is 16 amino acids. V was pared by 3 bases and J by 1 base, with 14 bases between. From germline, CDR1 is KGHSH and CDR2 LQKENI. The CDR3 is CASSPFQGGGTDTQYF. For the CDR3, the DNA is TGTGCCAGCTCACCCTTTCAGGGGGGGGGCACAGATACGCAGTATTTT.

This clone has just one count. This chain uses TRBV7-9 with TRBJ2-2; 7 bases line up with TRBD2. V trimming: 1 base; J trimming: 6 bases; junction bases outside the gene matches: 5. This CDR3 has 15 residues. Germline values: CDR1 SEHNR, CDR2 FQNEAQ (reference sequence). CDR3 coding DNA: TGTGCCAGCAGCTTAGTGAGACTAGCCCCCGGGGAGCTGTTTTTT. It is translated as CASSLVRLAPGELFF.

V is TRBV11-2 and J is TRBJ1-6; TRBD1 aligns across 9 bases. The CDR3 consists of 16 residues. Trimming at V came to 7 bases and at J to 12 bases, leaving 16 bases not matched to a gene. CDR1 is SGHAT and CDR2 is FQNNGV in the germline V gene. Written as DNA, the CDR3 is TGTGCCAGCACCCCCTCCGGGACAGGGAGACGTGGACCCCTCCACTTT. Residues: CASTPSGTGRRGPLHF.